The clone carrying this T cell receptor beta chain was detected only once. Its antigen is undetermined. This entry comes from a study of OX40 agonist ivuxolimab in advanced cancers. At the level of the study: An agonistic human IgG2 monoclonal antibody against OX40 (CD134) was given. People who had prior anti-PD-1, anti-PD-L1 or anti-CTLA-4 therapy could take part, and roughly 44% had some. Points from the study as a whole: The average count of expanded clones was higher among CD8+ T cells than among CD4+. Expanded peripheral T-cell antigen specificity went undetermined.

Germline assignment: CDR1 SGHKS and CDR2 YYEKEE (reference sequence). V lost 3 bases to trimming and J lost 6 bases; unmatched junction nucleotides: 13. CDR3 length: 17 amino acids. Profiled with immunoSEQ multiplex PCR; TCRdb holds only in-frame clones, not every one. Among over 55,000 clones, 65% to 90% were seen once, and the ten largest hold less than 0.6%. This sequence joins TRBV5-5 and TRBJ2-1; 9 bases map to TRBD2. The TCR was taken from an adult with an advanced solid tumor such as melanoma, head and neck, liver or kidney cancer. The input for sequencing was CD4+ or CD8+ T cells sorted from blood, taken in a trial of the OX40 agonist ivuxolimab. This CDR3 reads CASSSSGVAGEVNEQFF. The DNA of the CDR3 is TGTGCCAGCAGCTCCTCAGGGGTAGCGGGAGAAGTCAATGAGCAGTTCTTC.